The entry below gives a single TCR beta chain sequence along with its context. Living in 24 US areas, the participants were between about 18 and 100 years of age. Assay used: immunoSEQ multiplex PCR; TCRdb lists only in-frame clones, some missing. The sample consists of 290,000 or so clones, more than 80% of them appearing once. The data stem from a study of blood T cell repertoires in COVID-19. For the study at large: The cDNA or gDNA used as material had been derived from T cells, B-cell-depleted T cells, or PBMCs.

V lost 2 bases, J lost 5 bases, and 7 bases stayed unmatched. The CDR3 totals 15 residues. CDR1 is SGDLS and CDR2 is YYNGEE in the germline V gene. The chain recombines TRBV9 with TRBJ2-7, with 10 nucleotides matching TRBD1. The sequence was collected from a woman in her thirties who had recovered from COVID-19. Sequenced: PBMCs or T cells enriched from blood (not recorded which). CDR3 nucleotides: TGTGCCAGCAGCGTCTGGGGACAGGGGACCGACGAGCAGTACTTC. Its protein is CASSVWGQGTDEQYF.